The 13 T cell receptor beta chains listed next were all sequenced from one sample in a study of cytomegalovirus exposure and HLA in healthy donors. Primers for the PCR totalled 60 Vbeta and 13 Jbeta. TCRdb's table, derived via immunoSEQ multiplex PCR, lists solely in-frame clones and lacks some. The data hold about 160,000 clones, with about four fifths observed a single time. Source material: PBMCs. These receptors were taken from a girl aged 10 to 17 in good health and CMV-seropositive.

The CDR3 DNA reads as TGTGCCTGGAGTTTATTTCGCCGAGGGTCCAATGAGCAGTTCTTC. As protein: CAWSLFRRGSNEQFF. The V gene is TRBV30, the J gene TRBJ2-1, with a weak D call TRBD2 (5 bases). Trimming took off 2 bases at V and 6 bases at J, with 17 bases between the two ends. Germline V lookup: CDR1 GTSNPN, CDR2 SVGIG (reference sequence). The CDR3 contains 15 residues.

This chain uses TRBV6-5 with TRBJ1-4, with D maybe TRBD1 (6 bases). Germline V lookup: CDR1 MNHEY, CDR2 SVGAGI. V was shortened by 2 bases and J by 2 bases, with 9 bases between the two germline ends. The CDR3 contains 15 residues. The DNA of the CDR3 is TGTGCCAGCAGTTACACAGGGACGACTAATGAAAAACTGTTTTTT. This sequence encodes CASSYTGTTNEKLFF.

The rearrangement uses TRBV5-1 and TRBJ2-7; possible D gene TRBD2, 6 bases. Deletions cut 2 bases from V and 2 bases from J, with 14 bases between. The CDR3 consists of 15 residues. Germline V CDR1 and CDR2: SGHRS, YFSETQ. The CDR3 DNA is TGCGCCAGCAGCTTTGGCGGGACGGGCACCTACGAGCAGTACTTC. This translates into CASSFGGTGTYEQYF.

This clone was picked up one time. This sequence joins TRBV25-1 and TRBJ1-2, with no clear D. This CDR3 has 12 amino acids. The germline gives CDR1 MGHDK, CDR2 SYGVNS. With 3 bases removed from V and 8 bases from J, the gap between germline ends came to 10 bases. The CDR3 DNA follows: TGTGCCAGCAGTGACTGGACTCCGGGCTACACCTTC. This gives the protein CASSDWTPGYTF.

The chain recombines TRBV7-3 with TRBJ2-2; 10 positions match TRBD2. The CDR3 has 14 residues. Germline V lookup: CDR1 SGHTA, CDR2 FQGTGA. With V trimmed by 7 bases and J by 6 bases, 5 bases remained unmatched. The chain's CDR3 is CASNLGLASGELFF. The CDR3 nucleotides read TGTGCCAGCAACCTGGGACTAGCGTCCGGGGAGCTGTTTTTT.

The CDR3 nucleotides read TGTGCCAGCAGTTTAACTGACAGGGGATACGAGCAGTACTTC. This sequence encodes CASSLTDRGYEQYF. The rearrangement uses TRBV28 and TRBJ2-7; 8 bases line up with TRBD1. V was clipped by 2 bases and J by 4 bases; unmatched bases: 4. Germline V lookup: CDR1 MDHEN, CDR2 SYDVKM. This CDR3 has 14 residues.

The CDR3 bases are TGTGCCAGCAGCGAAATAGCCTTCGGTACGCAGTATTTT. This gives the protein CASSEIAFGTQYF. The chain recombines TRBV7-9 with TRBJ2-3; D remains unclear. Germline V CDR1 and CDR2: SEHNR, FQNEAQ (reference sequence). Trimming pared 5 bases from V and 8 bases from J, leaving 14 bases between. The CDR3 covers 13 residues.

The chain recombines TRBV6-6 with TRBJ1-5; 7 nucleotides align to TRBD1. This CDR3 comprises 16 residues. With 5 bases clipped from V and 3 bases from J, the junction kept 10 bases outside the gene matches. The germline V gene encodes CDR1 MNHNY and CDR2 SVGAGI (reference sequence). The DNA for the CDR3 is TGTGCCAGCAGTAGACGTCAGGGGGTTTACAATCAGCCCCAGCATTTT. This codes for CASSRRQGVYNQPQHF.

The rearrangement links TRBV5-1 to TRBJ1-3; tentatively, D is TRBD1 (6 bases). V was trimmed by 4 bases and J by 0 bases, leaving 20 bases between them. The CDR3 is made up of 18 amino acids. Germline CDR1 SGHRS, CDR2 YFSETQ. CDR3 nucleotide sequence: TGCGCCAGCAGCCCCACGGGGGGGGGCCAGGTCTCTGGAAACACCATATATTTT. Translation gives CASSPTGGGQVSGNTIYF. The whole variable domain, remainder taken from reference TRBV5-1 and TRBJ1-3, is KAGVTQTPRYLIKTRGQQVTLSCSPISGHRSVSWYQQTPGQGLQFLFEYFSETQRNKGNFPGRFSGRQFSNSRSEMNVSTLELGDSALYLCASSPTGGGQVSGNTIYFGEGSWLTVV.

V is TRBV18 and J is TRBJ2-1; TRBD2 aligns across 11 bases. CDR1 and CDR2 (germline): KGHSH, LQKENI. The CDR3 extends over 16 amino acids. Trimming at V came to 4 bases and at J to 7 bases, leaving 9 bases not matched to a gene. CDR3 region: CASSRSLAGVGNEQFF. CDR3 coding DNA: TGTGCCAGCTCACGATCACTAGCGGGAGTTGGTAATGAGCAGTTCTTC.

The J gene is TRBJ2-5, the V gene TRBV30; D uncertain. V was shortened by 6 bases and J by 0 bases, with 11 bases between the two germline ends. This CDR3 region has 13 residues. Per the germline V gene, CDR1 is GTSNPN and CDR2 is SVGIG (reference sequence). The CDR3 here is CACRSADQETQYF. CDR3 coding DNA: TGTGCCTGCCGCTCCGCAGACCAAGAGACCCAGTACTTC.

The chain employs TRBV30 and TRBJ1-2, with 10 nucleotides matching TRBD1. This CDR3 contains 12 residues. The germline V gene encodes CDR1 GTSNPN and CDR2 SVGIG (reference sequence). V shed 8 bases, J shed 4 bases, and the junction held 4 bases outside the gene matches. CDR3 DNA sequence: TGTGCCGGGACAGGGGTATCCTATGGCTACACCTTC. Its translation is CAGTGVSYGYTF. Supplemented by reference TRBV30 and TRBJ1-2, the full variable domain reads SQTIHQWPATLVQPVGSPLSLECTVEGTSNPNLYWYRQAAGRGLQLLFYSVGIGQISSEVPQNLSASRPQDRQFILSSKKLLLSDSGFYLCAGTGVSYGYTFGSGTRLTVV.

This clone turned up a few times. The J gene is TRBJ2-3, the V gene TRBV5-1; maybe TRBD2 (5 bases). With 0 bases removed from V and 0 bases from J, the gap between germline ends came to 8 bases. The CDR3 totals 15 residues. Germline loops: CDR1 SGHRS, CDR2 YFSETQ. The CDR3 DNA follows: TGCGCCAGCAGCTTGGGAGCGGCTAGCACAGATACGCAGTATTTT. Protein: CASSLGAASTDTQYF.